This T cell receptor (beta chain) is from a study of blood T cells in healthy people across ages. Sample-barcoded 5' priming and a J-beta primer mix drove a second PCR of about 6 to 11 cycles. TCRdb reprocessed the 5' RACE reads with MiXCR, giving one entry per CDR3 protein. The sample lists around 1,700,000 distinct CDR3 sequences, roughly 30% occurring once. CDR1 is KGHSH, CDR2 LQKENI, per germline. The germline V and J ends were trimmed by 6 bases and 0 bases, with 12 bases remaining between them. The CDR3 extends over 15 amino acids. This clonotype came up a few times. This chain connects TRBV18 to TRBJ2-4; D is perhaps TRBD1 (6 bases). This TCR was sampled from a woman aged 30 to 39 in good health. Material: blood. The CDR3 spells CASSGPGVAKNIQYF. For the CDR3, the DNA is TGTGCCAGCTCCGGGCCAGGGGTAGCCAAAAACATTCAGTACTTC.